Detailed here is one T cell receptor beta chain. Regions amplified from RNA transcripts were the TCR beta CDR3 regions. First-round RT-PCR of the TCR CDR3 relied on the HTBI primer set. TCRdb reanalysed the multiplex PCR reads using MiXCR and keeps one entry per CDR3 protein. This sample has more than 250,000 distinct CDR3 sequences; over 12% occur once, and the top ten carry over 25%. The data stem from a study of T cells in Graves' hyperthyroidism and ophthalmopathy. The blood specimen was taken at initial hyperthyroidism diagnosis, before any ophthalmopathy symptoms. This sample holds PBMCs from roughly 10 ml fresh peripheral blood. CDR1 and CDR2 from the germline V gene are KGHSH and LQKENI. The CDR3 contains 15 residues. V lost 2 bases, J lost 5 bases, and 12 bases lay in between.

The chain has TRBV18 and TRBJ2-2, with D maybe TRBD2 (6 bases). The sample was blood. The receptor's source is a woman in her forties or fifties with Graves' hyperthyroidism that later progressed to Graves' ophthalmopathy. CDR3 sequence (DNA): TGTGCCAGCTCACCAAAGTCGGGACTGACCGGGGAGCTGTTTTTT. It codes for CASSPKSGLTGELFF.